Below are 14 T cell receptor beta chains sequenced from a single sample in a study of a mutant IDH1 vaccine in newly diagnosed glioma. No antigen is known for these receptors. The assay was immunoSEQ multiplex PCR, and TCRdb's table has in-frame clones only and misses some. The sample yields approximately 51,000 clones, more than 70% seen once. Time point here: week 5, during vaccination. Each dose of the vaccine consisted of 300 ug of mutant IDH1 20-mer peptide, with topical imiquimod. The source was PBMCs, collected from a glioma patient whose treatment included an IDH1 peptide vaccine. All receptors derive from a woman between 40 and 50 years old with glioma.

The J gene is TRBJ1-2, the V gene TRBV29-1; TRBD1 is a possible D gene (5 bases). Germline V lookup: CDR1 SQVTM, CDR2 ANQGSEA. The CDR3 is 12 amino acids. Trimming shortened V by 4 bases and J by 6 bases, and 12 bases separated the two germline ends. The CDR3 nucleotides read TGCAGCGTTGCGGGGCTGAGGGATGGCTACACCTTC. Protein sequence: CSVAGLRDGYTF. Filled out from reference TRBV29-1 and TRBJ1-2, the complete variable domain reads SAVISQKPSRDICQRGTSLTIQCQVDSQVTMMFWYRQQPGQSLTLIATANQGSEATYESGFVIDKFPISRPNLTFSTLTVSNMSPEDSSIYLCSVAGLRDGYTFGSGTRLTVV.

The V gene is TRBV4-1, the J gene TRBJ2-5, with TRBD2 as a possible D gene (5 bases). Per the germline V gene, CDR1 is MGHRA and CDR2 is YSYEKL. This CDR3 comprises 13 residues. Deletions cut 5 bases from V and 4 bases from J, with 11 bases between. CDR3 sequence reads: CASSTNAGETQYF. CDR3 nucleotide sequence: TGCGCCAGCAGCACGAACGCGGGAGAGACCCAGTACTTC.

The CDR3 is CASSYVPGGENTEAFF. In DNA, the CDR3 is TGTGCCAGCAGTTACGTTCCCGGGGGCGAGAACACTGAAGCTTTCTTT. The chain joins TRBV6-5 to TRBJ1-1; a weak D match, TRBD1 (6 bases). CDR1 is MNHEY and CDR2 is SVGAGI in the germline V gene. V lost 2 bases and J 1 base, leaving 14 bases between the germline ends. This CDR3 has 16 residues.

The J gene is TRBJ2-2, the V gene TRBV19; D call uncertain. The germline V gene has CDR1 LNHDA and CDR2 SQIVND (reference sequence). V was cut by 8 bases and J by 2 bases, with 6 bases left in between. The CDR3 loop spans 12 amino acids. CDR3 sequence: CASVQNTGELFF. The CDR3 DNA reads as TGTGCCAGTGTACAAAACACCGGGGAGCTGTTTTTT. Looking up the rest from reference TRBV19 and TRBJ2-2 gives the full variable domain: DGGITQSPKYLFRKEGQNVTLSCEQNLNHDAMYWYRQDPGQGLRLIYYSQIVNDFQKGDIAEGYSVSREKKESFPLTVTSAQKNPTAFYLCASVQNTGELFFGEGSRLTVL.

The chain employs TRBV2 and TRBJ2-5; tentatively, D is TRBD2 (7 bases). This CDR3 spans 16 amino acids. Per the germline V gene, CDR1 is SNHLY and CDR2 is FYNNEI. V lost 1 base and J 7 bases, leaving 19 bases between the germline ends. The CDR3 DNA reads TGTGCCAGCAGTGAAGAAAGAGGGGGGGTCGAGAGGACCCAGTACTTC. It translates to CASSEERGGVERTQYF.

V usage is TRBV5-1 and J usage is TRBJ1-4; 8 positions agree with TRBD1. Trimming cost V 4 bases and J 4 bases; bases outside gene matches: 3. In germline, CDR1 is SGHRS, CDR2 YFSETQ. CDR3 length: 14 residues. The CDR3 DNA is TGCGCCAGCAGCCCTGGACAGGGTAATGAAAAACTGTTTTTT. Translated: CASSPGQGNEKLFF. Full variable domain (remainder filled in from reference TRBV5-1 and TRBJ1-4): KAGVTQTPRYLIKTRGQQVTLSCSPISGHRSVSWYQQTPGQGLQFLFEYFSETQRNKGNFPGRFSGRQFSNSRSEMNVSTLELGDSALYLCASSPGQGNEKLFFGSGTQLSVL.

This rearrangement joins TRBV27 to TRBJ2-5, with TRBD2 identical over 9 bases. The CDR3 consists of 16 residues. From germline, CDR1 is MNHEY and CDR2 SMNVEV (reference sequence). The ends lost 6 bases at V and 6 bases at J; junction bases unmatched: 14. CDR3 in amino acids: CASRKVAGAWGKTQYF. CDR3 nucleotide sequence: TGTGCCAGCAGAAAGGTAGCGGGGGCCTGGGGAAAGACCCAGTACTTC.

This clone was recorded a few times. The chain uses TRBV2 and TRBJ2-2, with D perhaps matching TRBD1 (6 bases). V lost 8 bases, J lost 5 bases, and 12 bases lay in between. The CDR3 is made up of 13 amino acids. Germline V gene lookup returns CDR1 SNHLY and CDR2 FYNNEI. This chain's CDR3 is CASVRTATGELFF. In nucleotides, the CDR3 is TGTGCCAGCGTACGGACAGCAACCGGGGAGCTGTTTTTT. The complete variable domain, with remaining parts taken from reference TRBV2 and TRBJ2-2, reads EPEVTQTPSHQVTQMGQEVILRCVPISNHLYFYWYRQILGQKVEFLVSFYNNEISEKSEIFDDQFSVERPDGSNFTLKIRSTKLEDSAMYFCASVRTATGELFFGEGSRLTVL.

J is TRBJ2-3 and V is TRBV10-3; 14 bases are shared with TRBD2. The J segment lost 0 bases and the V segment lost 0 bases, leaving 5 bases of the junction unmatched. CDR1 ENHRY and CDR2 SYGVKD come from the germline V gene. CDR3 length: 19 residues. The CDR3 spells CAISESGLAGAHSTDTQYF. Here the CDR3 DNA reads TGTGCCATCAGTGAGTCGGGACTAGCGGGGGCGCATAGCACAGATACGCAGTATTTT.

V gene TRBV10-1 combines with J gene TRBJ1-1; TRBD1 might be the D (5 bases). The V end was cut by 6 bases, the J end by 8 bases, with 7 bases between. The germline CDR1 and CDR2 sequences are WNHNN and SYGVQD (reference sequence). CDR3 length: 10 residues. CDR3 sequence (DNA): TGCGCCAGCAGACAGGTGGAAGCTTTCTTT. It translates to CASRQVEAFF.

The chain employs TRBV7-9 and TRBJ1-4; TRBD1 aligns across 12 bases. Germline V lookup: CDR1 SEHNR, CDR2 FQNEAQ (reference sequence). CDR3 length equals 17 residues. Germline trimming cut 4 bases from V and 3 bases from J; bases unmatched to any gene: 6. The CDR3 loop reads CASSSRDRGRANEKLFF. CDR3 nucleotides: TGTGCCAGCAGCTCCCGGGACAGGGGGCGGGCTAATGAAAAACTGTTTTTT.

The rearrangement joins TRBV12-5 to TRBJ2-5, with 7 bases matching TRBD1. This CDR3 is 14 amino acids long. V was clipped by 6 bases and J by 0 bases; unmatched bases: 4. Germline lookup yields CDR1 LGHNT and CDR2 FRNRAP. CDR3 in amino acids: CASGGTAYQETQYF. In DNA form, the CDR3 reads TGTGCTAGTGGCGGGACAGCGTACCAAGAGACCCAGTACTTC.

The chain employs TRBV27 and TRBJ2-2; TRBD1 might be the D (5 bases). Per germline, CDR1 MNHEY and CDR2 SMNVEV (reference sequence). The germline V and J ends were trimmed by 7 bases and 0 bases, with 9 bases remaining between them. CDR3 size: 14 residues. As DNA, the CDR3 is TGTGCCAGCACGGAGACAGCGAACACCGGGGAGCTGTTTTTT. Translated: CASTETANTGELFF.

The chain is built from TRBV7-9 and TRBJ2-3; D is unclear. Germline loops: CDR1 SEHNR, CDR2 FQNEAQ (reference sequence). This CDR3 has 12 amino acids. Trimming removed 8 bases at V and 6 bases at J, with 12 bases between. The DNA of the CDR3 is TGTGCCAGCCTAGTTCTGGGGGATACGCAGTATTTT. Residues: CASLVLGDTQYF.